The 20 T cell receptor beta chains given below trace back to one sample, sequenced in a study of cytomegalovirus exposure and HLA in healthy donors. The study ran its PCR with 60 Vbeta and 13 Jbeta primers. TCRdb keeps only in-frame clones here, not all; method: immunoSEQ multiplex PCR. This sample has 40,000 to 45,000 clones; 64% occur once, and the top ten carry about 9%. Sequenced material: PBMCs. The receptors originated from a human donor in good health.

This clone was counted between two and nine times. CDR3 residues: CASRRHDTGPHYTF. As DNA, the CDR3 is TGTGCCAGCAGACGACACGATACAGGGCCCCACTACACCTTC. V usage is TRBV6-6 and J usage is TRBJ1-2; a possible D gene is TRBD1 (6 bases). Germline loops: CDR1 MNHNY, CDR2 SVGAGI (reference sequence). The CDR3 contains 14 residues. V was clipped by 6 bases and J by 10 bases, with 21 bases between them.

In its sample, this clone was seen a few times. CDR3 bases: TGTGCCAGCAGCTTGGGGCAACGGGACTCGGGGGAGCTGTTTTTT. Protein product: CASSLGQRDSGELFF. The rearrangement uses TRBV5-4 and TRBJ2-2; TRBD2 is a possible D gene (6 bases). This CDR3 comprises 15 residues. The V end lost 0 bases, the J end lost 8 bases, and 14 bases lay between the germline ends. CDR1 is SGHNT and CDR2 is YYREEE in the germline V gene (reference sequence).

The V gene is TRBV7-2, the J gene TRBJ2-7; tentatively, D is TRBD2 (7 bases). The germline V and J ends were trimmed by 2 bases and 4 bases, with 24 bases remaining between them. There are 18 residues in the CDR3. The germline gives CDR1 SGHTA, CDR2 FQGNSA. CDR3 in amino acids: CASSLRGGELTKKYEQYF. The CDR3 coding sequence is TGTGCCAGCAGCTTAAGGGGGGGGGAGCTAACGAAAAAATACGAGCAGTACTTC.

The genes are TRBV7-2 and TRBJ2-7; TRBD2 matches 7 bases. The CDR3 has 15 amino acids. V lost 1 base, J lost 7 bases, and 10 bases stayed unmatched. Germline loops: CDR1 SGHTA, CDR2 FQGNSA. The CDR3 DNA reads TGTGCCAGCAGCTTAGGGCCAGGGCGGCGGGAGGAGCAGTACTTC. Encoded protein: CASSLGPGRREEQYF.

This clone was observed once. CDR3 nucleotides: TGTGCCTGGAGTGTACTCGGGACACGGGTATCGAACACTGAAGCTTTCTTT. It codes for CAWSVLGTRVSNTEAFF. The rearrangement uses TRBV30 and TRBJ1-1; D might be TRBD1 (6 bases). The CDR3 consists of 17 residues. Germline lookup yields CDR1 GTSNPN and CDR2 SVGIG (reference sequence). With 0 bases removed from V and 1 base from J, the gap between germline ends came to 18 bases.

The chain links TRBV5-1 to TRBJ1-5, with a possible D match to TRBD1 (6 bases). The CDR3 is 13 amino acids. Germline CDR1 reads SGHRS; CDR2 reads YFSETQ. V was pared by 3 bases and J by 4 bases, with 8 bases between. As DNA, the CDR3 is TGCGCCAGCAGCTCAGGACAGAATCAGCCCCAGCATTTT. Its protein is CASSSGQNQPQHF. Complete variable domain (other parts from reference TRBV5-1 and TRBJ1-5): KAGVTQTPRYLIKTRGQQVTLSCSPISGHRSVSWYQQTPGQGLQFLFEYFSETQRNKGNFPGRFSGRQFSNSRSEMNVSTLELGDSALYLCASSSGQNQPQHFGDGTRLSIL.

This clone was observed a handful of times. The chain is built from TRBV11-2 and TRBJ2-2; 8 nucleotides line up with TRBD2. Germline V gene lookup returns CDR1 SGHAT and CDR2 FQNNGV. The trim removed 1 base at V and 6 bases at J, leaving 7 bases unmatched. The CDR3 sequence is 16 residues long. The CDR3 region has the DNA TGTGCCAGCAGCTTAGGCTACGGGGGGGCAGCCGGGGAGCTGTTTTTT. It is translated as CASSLGYGGAAGELFF.

The chain joins TRBV5-1 to TRBJ2-7; the match to TRBD2 covers 8 bases. CDR3 length: 15 amino acids. J gave up 4 bases and V 3 bases, and 9 bases lay outside the gene matches. The germline CDR1 and CDR2 sequences are SGHRS and YFSETQ. The DNA for the CDR3 is TGCGCCAGCAGCTCCGGGGGGGCCGTGTCTTACGAGCAGTACTTC. Translation: CASSSGGAVSYEQYF.

V is TRBV4-2 and J is TRBJ2-5, with 12 bases matching TRBD2. V was clipped by 2 bases and J by 6 bases; unmatched bases: 7. CDR3 length: 16 residues. The germline gives CDR1 LGHNA, CDR2 YNFKEQ. The CDR3 reads CASSQSLAGGGKTQYF. The CDR3 region has the DNA TGTGCCAGCAGCCAATCACTAGCGGGGGGCGGGAAGACCCAGTACTTC.

The V and J genes are TRBV11-2 and TRBJ2-7; TRBD2 is a possible D gene (6 bases). Germline CDR1 and CDR2: SGHAT and FQNNGV. The CDR3 has 16 amino acids. The ends were cut back, 5 bases at V and 2 bases at J, with 19 bases in the middle. The CDR3 reads CASSPLAGPGTYEQYF. The CDR3 bases are TGTGCCAGCAGCCCCCTGGCGGGACCAGGAACCTACGAGCAGTACTTC.

The CDR3 nucleotides are TGTGCCAGCTCACCCCGAGAGGGAATAGACTATGGCTACACCTTC. Its translation is CASSPREGIDYGYTF. The chain employs TRBV18 and TRBJ1-2; D is ambiguous. The germline V and J ends were trimmed by 3 bases and 3 bases, with 14 bases remaining between them. The CDR3 spans 15 residues. Germline V lookup: CDR1 KGHSH, CDR2 LQKENI.

The gene calls are TRBV7-8 and TRBJ2-2; 7 nucleotides align to TRBD1. J lost 6 bases, V lost 2 bases, and 3 bases had no gene match. Per germline, CDR1 SGHVS and CDR2 FQNEAQ. CDR3 length: 14 residues. The CDR3 loop reads CASSLPTGPGELFF. CDR3 in DNA: TGTGCCAGCAGCTTACCGACAGGGCCCGGGGAGCTGTTTTTT.

The chain has TRBV7-2 and TRBJ2-7; D is unresolved. This CDR3 has 15 residues. Looked up from germline, CDR1 is SGHTA and CDR2 is FQGNSA. The germline V and J ends were trimmed by 2 bases and 0 bases, with 11 bases remaining between them. CDR3 region: CASSLLPSLSYEQYF. The CDR3 nucleotides are TGTGCCAGCAGCTTACTACCCTCCCTCTCCTACGAGCAGTACTTC.

V gene TRBV7-2 combines with J gene TRBJ1-5; 7 positions match TRBD1. Germline V CDR1 and CDR2: SGHTA, FQGNSA. V was clipped by 2 bases and J by 1 base; unmatched bases: 5. CDR3 length: 16 residues. In nucleotides, the CDR3 is TGTGCCAGCAGCTTACGACAGGGCGGCAGCAATCAGCCCCAGCATTTT. Its protein is CASSLRQGGSNQPQHF.

This clone turned up a few times. The chain uses TRBV7-9 and TRBJ2-7; D may be TRBD2 (6 bases). The ends were cut back, 7 bases at V and 4 bases at J, with 11 bases in the middle. The CDR3 is made up of 12 amino acids. Germline V gene sequence: CDR1 SEHNR, CDR2 FQNEAQ (reference sequence). The CDR3 sequence is CASTYGGYEQYF. The CDR3, as DNA: TGTGCCAGCACCTATGGGGGGTACGAGCAGTACTTC.

The V and J genes are TRBV6-4 and TRBJ2-1; TRBD2 aligns across 14 bases. The CDR3 spans 17 residues. V was clipped by 6 bases and J by 8 bases; unmatched bases: 12. Germline V gene data show CDR1 as MRHNA and CDR2 as SNTAGT. CDR3 in DNA: TGTGCCAGCAGCCGAAAATCCGGGACTAGCGGGGGACATGAGCAGTTCTTC. This translates into CASSRKSGTSGGHEQFF.

In its sample, this clone was seen once. The gene calls are TRBV28 and TRBJ2-5; no reliable D call. CDR1 is MDHEN and CDR2 is SYDVKM in the germline V gene. This CDR3 contains 13 residues. Deletions cut 2 bases from V and 9 bases from J, with 13 bases between. CDR3 protein: CASSLGSRVAQYF. In DNA, the CDR3 is TGTGCCAGCAGTTTAGGCAGCCGGGTGGCCCAGTACTTC.

A word on this clone: Relative to the germline gene, one junction end is altered; a read error may explain this. CDR3 sequence reads: CASSPLPGETQYF. In nucleotides, the CDR3 is TGTGCCAGCTCCCCACTTCCCGGAGAGACCCAGTACTTC. The rearrangement joins TRBV18 to TRBJ2-5; D is undetermined. Germline CDR1 and CDR2: KGHSH and LQKENI. The CDR3 consists of 13 residues.

V is TRBV2 and J is TRBJ1-6; TRBD1 is a possible D gene (5 bases). V was cut by 7 bases and J by 0 bases, with 16 bases left in between. CDR3 length: 17 amino acids. From germline, CDR1 is SNHLY and CDR2 FYNNEI. In DNA form, the CDR3 reads TGTGCCAGCACCCGACTGGATGACAGCTCCTATAATTCACCCCTCCACTTT. This gives the protein CASTRLDDSSYNSPLHF.

This clone was counted only a few times. V and J are TRBV6-5 and TRBJ1-2; D is perhaps TRBD1 (5 bases). Trimming removed 4 bases from V and 8 bases from J, with 23 bases in between. CDR1 MNHEY and CDR2 SVGAGI come from the germline V gene. CDR3 size: 16 residues. DNA of the CDR3: TGTGCCAGCAGTTCAGGGTTCGCCGGATTTGGGGGGGGCTACACCTTC. It translates to CASSSGFAGFGGGYTF.